One and the same sample provided the 16 T cell receptor beta chains below, sequenced in a study of regulatory T cells in long-lasting Graves disease. Time point defined: persistent/refractory GD, antithyroid drugs over 5 years with positive TRAb. Isolated PBMC RNA provided the starting material for the TCR library. Arm-PCR of CDR3 regions and iRepertoire HTBI primers were the basis on which TCR beta libraries were built. Via MiXCR, TCRdb re-called the multiplex PCR reads, giving one row per CDR3 protein. The sample lists almost 350,000 distinct CDR3 sequences, around a fifth occurring once. The sample consisted of peripheral blood mononuclear cells (PBMCs), taken when the disease was refractory, from a patient treated with antithyroid drugs. All receptors derive from a female donor with Graves disease.

V is TRBV4-1 and J is TRBJ2-4, with D possibly TRBD1 on 6 matching bases. CDR1 and CDR2 from the germline V gene are MGHRA and YSYEKL. V dropped 1 base and J dropped 0 bases, with 10 bases sitting between them. The CDR3 sequence is 16 residues long. CDR3 bases: TGCGCCAGCAGCCAAGGGACAGACCTAGCCAAAAACATTCAGTACTTC. Translation gives CASSQGTDLAKNIQYF.

The chain joins TRBV7-6 to TRBJ2-5; the match to TRBD1 covers 7 bases. The CDR3 loop spans 18 amino acids. Germline assignment: CDR1 SGHVS and CDR2 FNYEAQ. V dropped 0 bases and J dropped 4; count of bases not matched to a gene: 14. The CDR3 here is CASSLAPRRQGRGETQYF. The CDR3 DNA sequence: TGTGCCAGCAGCTTAGCACCACGTCGACAGGGAAGGGGAGAGACCCAGTACTTC.

This clonotype was counted at least ten times. The J gene is TRBJ2-7, the V gene TRBV6-5, with D perhaps assigned TRBD1 or TRBD2 (5 bases each). The CDR3 contains 17 residues. Germline lookup yields CDR1 MNHEY and CDR2 SVGAGI. Trimming took off 1 base at V and 6 bases at J, with 22 bases between the two ends. The CDR3, as DNA: TGTGCCAGCAGTTACTACTCGGGACCAGGGCCCAGAAGCGAGCAGTACTTC. This translates into CASSYYSGPGPRSEQYF.

This clonotype was observed at least ten times. V usage is TRBV7-9 and J usage is TRBJ2-7, with D uncertain. V was pared by 0 bases and J by 2 bases, with 8 bases between. There are 14 residues in the CDR3. Looked up from germline, CDR1 is SEHNR and CDR2 is FQNEAQ (reference sequence). CDR3 nucleotides: TGTGCCAGCAGCTTAGCTCTAGAACCCTACGAGCAGTACTTC. Translated, it gives CASSLALEPYEQYF. Full variable domain (rest looked up from reference TRBV7-9 and TRBJ2-7): DTGVSQNPRHKITKRGQNVTFRCDPISEHNRLYWYRQTLGQGPEFLTYFQNEAQLEKSRLLSDRFSAERPKGSFSTLEIQRTEQGDSAMYLCASSLALEPYEQYFGPGTRLTVT.

The chain is built from TRBV5-1 and TRBJ2-6; 8 nucleotides line up with TRBD1. Trimming took 0 bases from V and 3 from J; bases not matched to a gene: 5. CDR1 and CDR2 (germline): SGHRS, YFSETQ. The CDR3 sequence is 17 residues long. The CDR3 nucleotides are TGCGCCAGCAGCTTGGAGCCAGGGGGCTTTGGGGCCAACGTCCTGACTTTC. It specifies CASSLEPGGFGANVLTF.

This sequence joins TRBV3-1 and TRBJ2-7; 9 bases map to TRBD1. The CDR3 spans 15 residues. CDR1 LGHDT and CDR2 YNNKEL come from the germline V gene (reference sequence). V was pared by 2 bases and J by 0 bases, with 2 bases of the junction left unmatched. DNA for the CDR3: TGTGCCAGCAGCCAACGGGACAGGGACTCCTACGAGCAGTACTTC. Its translation is CASSQRDRDSYEQYF.

This clonotype has at least ten counts. The chain is built from TRBV5-1 and TRBJ2-7; 7 bases line up with TRBD1. The CDR3 totals 13 residues. Trimming cost V 4 bases and J 5 bases; bases outside gene matches: 6. The germline gives CDR1 SGHRS, CDR2 YFSETQ. The CDR3 DNA sequence: TGCGCCAGCAGCGCGCACAGGGGCCACGAGCAGTACTTC. Its translation: CASSAHRGHEQYF.

In this sample, this clonotype turned up many times. The chain is built from TRBV7-2 and TRBJ2-7; D possibly corresponds to TRBD1 (5 bases). The germline CDR1 and CDR2 sequences are SGHTA and FQGNSA. The CDR3 consists of 12 residues. V was clipped by 3 bases and J by 5 bases, with 8 bases between them. CDR3 amino acids: CASSFDRNEQYF. CDR3 nucleotide sequence: TGTGCCAGCAGCTTCGACAGAAACGAGCAGTACTTC.

This chain joins TRBV5-1 and TRBJ2-2; 8 bases line up with TRBD2. The V gene's germline CDR1 is SGHRS and CDR2 YFSETQ. With V trimmed by 3 bases and J by 2 bases, 9 bases remained unmatched. The CDR3 has 17 residues. This CDR3 reads CASSSRSAGGNTGELFF. CDR3 in DNA: TGCGCCAGCAGCTCCCGATCGGCGGGGGGAAACACCGGGGAGCTGTTTTTT. The whole variable domain, filled in from reference TRBV5-1 and TRBJ2-2, reads KAGVTQTPRYLIKTRGQQVTLSCSPISGHRSVSWYQQTPGQGLQFLFEYFSETQRNKGNFPGRFSGRQFSNSRSEMNVSTLELGDSALYLCASSSRSAGGNTGELFFGEGSRLTVL.

This clonotype was counted at least ten times. The chain has TRBV7-2 and TRBJ1-1, with unresolved D. V was trimmed by 4 bases and J by 0 bases, leaving 9 bases between them. Germline V lookup: CDR1 SGHTA, CDR2 FQGNSA. The CDR3 totals 14 residues. CDR3 nucleotides: TGTGCCAGCAGCTCAGGACGGCTGAACACTGAAGCTTTCTTT. As protein: CASSSGRLNTEAFF. Using reference TRBV7-2 and TRBJ1-1 for the parts outside the CDR3, the full variable domain is GAGVSQSPSNKVTEKGKDVELRCDPISGHTALYWYRQSLGQGLEFLIYFQGNSAPDKSGLPSDRFSAERTGGSVSTLTIQRTQQEDSAVYLCASSSGRLNTEAFFGQGTRLTVV.

This chain uses TRBV5-4 with TRBJ1-1; D ambiguous. V lost 3 bases and J 4 bases, leaving 13 bases between the germline ends. Germline loops: CDR1 SGHNT, CDR2 YYREEE (reference sequence). The CDR3 length is 14 residues. This CDR3 reads CASSSGRSPTEAFF. The CDR3 DNA reads TGTGCCAGCAGCTCGGGCAGATCGCCCACTGAAGCTTTCTTT. Full variable domain (rest looked up from reference TRBV5-4 and TRBJ1-1): ETGVTQSPTHLIKTRGQQVTLRCSSQSGHNTVSWYQQALGQGPQFIFQYYREEENGRGNFPPRFSGLQFPNYSSELNVNALELDDSALYLCASSSGRSPTEAFFGQGTRLTVV.

At least ten counts were recorded for this clonotype. This chain links TRBV19 with TRBJ2-5; 7 nucleotides align to TRBD1. Germline assignment: CDR1 LNHDA and CDR2 SQIVND (reference sequence). Germline trimming cut 7 bases from V and 1 base from J; bases unmatched to any gene: 12. The CDR3 covers 16 residues. As DNA, the CDR3 is TGTGCCAGTAAAACGACCGGGACAGCGAGCCAAGAGACCCAGTACTTC. Translated, it gives CASKTTGTASQETQYF.

For this clonotype: At one end, the junction sequence differs from germline, possibly due to a read error. V gene TRBV10-3 combines with J gene TRBJ1-2; tentative D call: TRBD1 (6 bases). From germline, CDR1 is ENHRY and CDR2 SYGVKD. The CDR3 has 13 amino acids. The CDR3 spells CAISDRGGYGCTF. In nucleotides, the CDR3 is TGTGCCATCAGTGACAGGGGTGGCTATGGCTGCACCTTC.

V usage is TRBV2 and J usage is TRBJ2-1; 10 bases align to TRBD2. After removal of 2 bases from V and 0 bases from J, the junction contained 10 bases not matched to a gene. CDR1 SNHLY and CDR2 FYNNEI come from the germline V gene. This CDR3 contains 19 residues. The CDR3 here is CASSEWASGSRSSYNEQFF. CDR3 nucleotide sequence: TGTGCCAGCAGTGAATGGGCTAGCGGGAGCCGCAGCTCCTACAATGAGCAGTTCTTC.

This clonotype was recorded at least ten times. The chain employs TRBV28 and TRBJ1-2; 7 bases map to TRBD1. This CDR3 region has 14 residues. Germline CDR1 and CDR2: MDHEN and SYDVKM. The V gene end was trimmed by 3 bases and the J gene end by 8 bases; junction bases not matched to a gene: 9. This CDR3 reads CASSFVGQVKGYTF. The CDR3 bases are TGTGCCAGCAGTTTCGTCGGACAGGTTAAAGGCTACACCTTC.

This clonotype showed up many times. This chain uses TRBV2 with TRBJ1-2; TRBD1 matches at 7 bases. CDR1 SNHLY and CDR2 FYNNEI come from the germline V gene. Germline trimming cut 6 bases from V and 4 bases from J; bases unmatched to any gene: 5. This CDR3 is built from 13 residues. CDR3 residues: CASSAGQLYGYTF. The CDR3, as DNA: TGTGCCAGCAGCGCGGGACAGCTCTATGGCTACACCTTC. Full variable domain (missing parts from reference TRBV2 and TRBJ1-2): EPEVTQTPSHQVTQMGQEVILRCVPISNHLYFYWYRQILGQKVEFLVSFYNNEISEKSEIFDDQFSVERPDGSNFTLKIRSTKLEDSAMYFCASSAGQLYGYTFGSGTRLTVV.